This TCR beta chain was identified during a study of blood T cell repertoires in COVID-19. Study-wide context: PBMCs, B-cell-depleted T cells, or T cells were the source of the cDNA or gDNA that made up the material.

Sequencing used immunoSEQ multiplex PCR; TCRdb keeps in-frame clones, though not all of them. The sample has about 300,000 clones, 70% to 90% seen once. Participant reports of clinical history set cohort assignment. Either two negative PCRs, clearance, or symptom resolution qualified Cohort 3 donors as recovered. CDR1 is SGHRS and CDR2 is YFSETQ in the germline V gene. V lost 4 bases, J lost 2 bases, and 11 bases stayed unmatched. The CDR3 runs 16 residues. The chain couples TRBV5-1 to TRBJ1-2; 7 nucleotides line up with TRBD1. The sequencing sample was made of PBMCs or T cells enriched from blood (not recorded which). The receptor was derived from a man aged 25 to 40 who had recovered from COVID-19. Here the CDR3 reads CASSRNPGTENYGYTF. In DNA form, the CDR3 reads TGCGCCAGCAGCAGGAACCCCGGGACAGAAAACTATGGCTACACCTTC.